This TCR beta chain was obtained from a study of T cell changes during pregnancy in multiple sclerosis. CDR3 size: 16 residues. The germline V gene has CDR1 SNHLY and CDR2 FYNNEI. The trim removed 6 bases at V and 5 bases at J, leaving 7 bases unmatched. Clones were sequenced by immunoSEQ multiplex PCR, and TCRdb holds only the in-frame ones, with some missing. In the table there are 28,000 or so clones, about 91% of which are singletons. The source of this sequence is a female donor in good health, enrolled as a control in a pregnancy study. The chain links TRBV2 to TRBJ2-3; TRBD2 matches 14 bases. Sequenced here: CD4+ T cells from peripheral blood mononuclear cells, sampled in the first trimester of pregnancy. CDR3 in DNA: TGTGCCAGCAGCCCCAGGACTAGCGGGGGGTTAGATACGCAGTATTTT. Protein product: CASSPRTSGGLDTQYF.